This T cell receptor (beta chain) is drawn from a study of blood T cell repertoires in COVID-19. As for the study in general: Spain, Italy and the United States supplied samples that represented acute and convalescent COVID-19. Nucleic acid was either cDNA or gDNA, and it came from T cells, B-cell-depleted T cells, or PBMCs.

As originally analysed: Amplified reference gene primers provided the basis for estimating nucleated cell counts. Only in-frame clones appear in the TCRdb table, and some are missing; sequencing was by immunoSEQ multiplex PCR. From that table come the V and J calls and clone size; the DNA was used to work out D and trimming. The sample has around 180,000 clones; approximately 82% are singletons. Germline trimming cut 4 bases from V and 10 bases from J; bases unmatched to any gene: 9. CDR3 length: 14 residues. Germline CDR1 reads KGHSH; CDR2 reads LQKENI. Specimen: peripheral blood. The chain employs TRBV18 and TRBJ2-1, with 8 bases aligning to TRBD2. The TCR was taken from a woman older than 75 with active or convalescent COVID-19. Here the CDR3 reads CASSRQYLAGEQFF. CDR3 nucleotide sequence: TGTGCCAGCTCACGTCAATACCTAGCGGGCGAGCAGTTCTTC.